This T cell receptor (beta chain) was recorded in a study of blood T cells in healthy people across ages. With 4 bases removed from V and 1 base from J, the gap between germline ends came to 16 bases. From germline, CDR1 is SQVTM and CDR2 ANQGSEA. CDR3 length: 15 amino acids. Collection of 8.5 to 10 milliliters of peripheral blood was performed for each donor. The authors ran a second PCR of 7 to 11 cycles using a sample-barcoded 5' primer and a J-beta primer mix. TCRdb reprocessed the 5' RACE reads with MiXCR, giving one entry per CDR3 protein. The sample holds about 830,000 distinct CDR3 sequences, around 62% seen once.

V gene TRBV29-1 combines with J gene TRBJ1-2; possible D gene TRBD1, 6 bases. The sequencing sample was made of blood. The sequence was collected from a man aged 25-45 years in good health. The CDR3 loop reads CSVAAGDNFNYGYTF. The CDR3 DNA follows: TGCAGCGTTGCGGCAGGGGATAACTTTAACTATGGCTACACCTTC.